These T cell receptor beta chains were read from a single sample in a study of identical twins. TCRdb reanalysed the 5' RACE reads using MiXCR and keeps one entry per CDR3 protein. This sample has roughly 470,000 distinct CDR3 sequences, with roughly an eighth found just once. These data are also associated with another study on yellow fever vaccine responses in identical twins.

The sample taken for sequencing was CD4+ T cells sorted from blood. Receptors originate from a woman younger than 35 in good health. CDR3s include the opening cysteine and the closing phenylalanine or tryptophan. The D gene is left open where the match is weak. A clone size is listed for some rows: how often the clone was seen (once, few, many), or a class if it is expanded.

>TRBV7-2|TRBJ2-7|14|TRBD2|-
CASSLLADYYEQYF
TGTGCCAGCAGCCTTCTAGCGGACTACTACGAGCAGTACTTC
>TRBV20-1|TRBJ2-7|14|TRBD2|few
CSAVSGRVTYEQYF
TGCAGTGCCGTTAGCGGGAGGGTCACCTACGAGCAGTACTTC
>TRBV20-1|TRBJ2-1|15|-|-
CSADTGTRSYNEQFF
TGCAGTGCTGACACCGGGACTCGCTCCTACAATGAGCAGTTCTTC
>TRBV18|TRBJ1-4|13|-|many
CASSTQGIEKLFF
TGTGCCAGCTCGACACAGGGAATTGAAAAACTGTTTTTT
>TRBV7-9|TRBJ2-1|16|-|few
CASSLGAGAGDNEQFF
TGTGCCAGCAGCTTAGGGGCTGGGGCAGGCGACAATGAGCAGTTCTTC
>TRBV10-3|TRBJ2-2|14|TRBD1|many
CATPGQVVTGELFF
TGTGCCACCCCGGGACAGGTCGTCACCGGGGAGCTGTTTTTT
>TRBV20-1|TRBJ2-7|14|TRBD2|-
CSAGSRVAGYEQYF
TGCAGTGCTGGATCGCGAGTAGCGGGCTACGAGCAGTACTTC
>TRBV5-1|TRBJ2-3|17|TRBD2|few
CASSFNLGGRSSDTQYF
TGCGCCAGCAGCTTTAATTTGGGCGGGAGATCGTCAGATACGCAGTATTTT
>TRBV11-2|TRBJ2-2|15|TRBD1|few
CASSPQTGYAGELFF
TGTGCCAGCAGCCCCCAGACAGGGTACGCCGGGGAGCTGTTTTTT
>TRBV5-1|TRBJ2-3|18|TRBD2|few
CASSLPSKVAGKTDTQYF
TGCGCCAGCAGCTTACCAAGCAAGGTAGCGGGGAAGACAGATACGCAGTATTTT
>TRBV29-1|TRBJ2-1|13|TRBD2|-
CSRGTSGANEQFF
TGCAGCAGAGGGACTAGCGGGGCAAATGAGCAGTTCTTC
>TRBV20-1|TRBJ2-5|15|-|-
CSAKYPVAVLETQYF
TGCAGTGCTAAGTACCCCGTAGCTGTATTAGAGACCCAGTACTTC
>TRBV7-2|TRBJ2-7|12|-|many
CASSSTEYEQYF
TGTGCCAGCAGCTCGACGGAGTACGAGCAGTACTTC
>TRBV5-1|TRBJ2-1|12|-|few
CASSLVDYEQFF
TGCGCCAGCAGCTTGGTAGATTATGAGCAGTTCTTC
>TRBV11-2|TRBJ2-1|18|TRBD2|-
CASSPRRLSGSAYNEQFF
TGTGCCAGCAGCCCCCGGAGGTTGAGCGGGAGCGCCTACAATGAGCAGTTCTTC
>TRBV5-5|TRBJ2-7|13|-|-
CASKPAGFYEQYF
TGTGCCTCCAAACCGGCGGGATTCTACGAGCAGTACTTC
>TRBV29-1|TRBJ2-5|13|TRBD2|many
CSGTRPWFQTQYF
TGCAGTGGGACTAGACCCTGGTTCCAGACCCAGTACTTC
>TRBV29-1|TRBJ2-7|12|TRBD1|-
CSVEQDRDEQYF
TGCAGCGTTGAACAGGACAGGGACGAGCAGTACTTC
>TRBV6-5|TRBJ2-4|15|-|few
CASSSPTVAKNIQYF
TGTGCCAGCAGTTCCCCGACGGTAGCCAAAAACATTCAGTACTTC
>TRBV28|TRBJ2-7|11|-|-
CASSFKSEQYF
TGTGCCAGCAGTTTCAAGAGCGAGCAGTACTTC
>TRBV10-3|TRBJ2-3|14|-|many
CAISEGGGTDTQYF
TGTGCCATCAGTGAAGGCGGGGGCACAGATACGCAGTATTTT